These T cell receptor beta chains were read from a single sample in a study of PD-1 blockade in classical Hodgkin lymphoma. This table comes from immunoSEQ multiplex PCR, and its TCRdb copy is limited to in-frame clones, with some not included. The profile shows about 60,000 clones, 91% of them singletons. This sample comprised peripheral blood mononuclear cells (PBMCs), obtained before the fourth cycle of nivolumab. Receptors originate from a human donor with classical Hodgkin lymphoma. Both conserved end residues are part of each CDR3. Each record gives: J gene, V gene, clone size, D gene, CDR3 DNA, CDR3 protein. The D gene is left open where the match is weak. Clone sizes are given selectively: once, few, many, or a class where the clone is expanded.

TRBJ2-7,TRBV28,.,TRBD1,TGTGCCAGCAGTTTCGGGACAGGGGATGCGCAGTACTTC,CASSFGTGDAQYF
TRBJ1-1,TRBV18,few,TRBD1,TGTGCCAGCTCACTCGACAGGACAGGTAACACTGAAGCTTTCTTT,CASSLDRTGNTEAFF
TRBJ1-5,TRBV18,once,.,TGTGCCAGCTCACCGGCCGGATTCCTCGGTCAGCCCCAGCATTTT,CASSPAGFLGQPQHF
TRBJ2-3,TRBV9,.,.,TGTGCCAGCAGCCGAGTCCCGGGACCGAAATCTAGCACAGATACGCAGTATTTT,CASSRVPGPKSSTDTQYF
TRBJ2-5,TRBV7-2,.,.,TGTGCCAGCAGCTTAGACAGGGAAAGGGGCCAAGAGACCCAGTACTTC,CASSLDRERGQETQYF
TRBJ2-6,TRBV6-5,.,.,TGTGCCAGCAGTCCCTCTGGTTCTGGGGCCAACGTCCTGACTTTC,CASSPSGSGANVLTF
TRBJ1-1,TRBV7-9,.,TRBD1,TGTGCCAGCAGCTTATACGGGGGACAGGTCAGGGACACTGAAGCTTTCTTT,CASSLYGGQVRDTEAFF
TRBJ2-7,TRBV27,.,.,TGTGCCAGCATGGGCGGAGCCTCCTACGAGCAGTACTTC,CASMGGASYEQYF
TRBJ1-6,TRBV10-3,.,TRBD1,TGTGCCATCAGTGAGTCCCCGGCGGACAGGGGGCCAAATTCACCCCTCCACTTT,CAISESPADRGPNSPLHF
TRBJ2-1,TRBV18,.,.,TGTGCCAGCTCACCTTATGAGGGGGGAGGCAATGAGCAGTTCTTC,CASSPYEGGGNEQFF
TRBJ2-7,TRBV12-5,.,TRBD1,TGTGCTAGTGGTTCCGGGACAGTAAACGAGCAGTACTTC,CASGSGTVNEQYF
TRBJ2-1,TRBV11-3,.,.,TGTGCCAGCAGCTCGGCGGGACCACTGAGGGCTAGCAATGAGCAGTTCTTC,CASSSAGPLRASNEQFF
TRBJ2-3,TRBV7-7,.,.,TGTGCTAGCAGCTTCGTAAGGGGGGATACGCAGTATTTT,CASSFVRGDTQYF
TRBJ2-7,TRBV2,.,TRBD2,TGTGCCAGCGGGGGGGTCCGGGTAGGGCTCTACGAGCAGTACTTC,CASGGVRVGLYEQYF
TRBJ1-2,TRBV6-6,.,.,TGTGCCACAGAGGGTCCGAATGGCTACACCTTC,CATEGPNGYTF
TRBJ2-1,TRBV29-1,.,.,TGCAGCGTTGAACCGCATGAGGGCCGGAGGAATGAGCAGTTCTTC,CSVEPHEGRRNEQFF